These 22 T cell receptor beta chains were all obtained from the same sample, sequenced in a study of T cell responses to AZD1222 COVID-19 vaccine. Method: immunoSEQ multiplex PCR; TCRdb's copy keeps in-frame clones and lacks some. The sample includes more than 95,000 clones, 80% to 90% seen only once; the top ten take roughly 3.7%. This specimen consisted of peripheral blood, obtained on day 0 of MenACWY control vaccination. The source is an adult in good health.

The J gene is TRBJ2-3, the V gene TRBV4-2; 11 positions match TRBD2. The CDR3 covers 16 residues. The trim removed 6 bases at V and 5 bases at J, leaving 10 bases unmatched. Germline CDR1 reads LGHNA; CDR2 reads YNFKEQ. CDR3 in amino acids: CASSQSTSGGGDTQYF. The CDR3 bases are TGTGCCAGCAGTCAATCTACTAGCGGGGGAGGAGATACGCAGTATTTT.

This chain links TRBV4-3 with TRBJ1-5; D uncertain. V gave up 0 bases and J gave up 6 bases, with 9 bases separating them. The CDR3 is made up of 14 amino acids. CDR1 LGHNA and CDR2 YSLEER come from the germline V gene. The CDR3 bases are TGCGCCAGCAGCCAAGATGGAAGGGTTCAGCCCCAGCATTTT. Translation: CASSQDGRVQPQHF.

The V call is TRBV6-5, the J call TRBJ1-1; weak D call: TRBD1 (5 bases). There are 15 residues in the CDR3. From germline, CDR1 is MNHEY and CDR2 SVGAGI. V lost 4 bases and J 2 bases, leaving 14 bases between the germline ends. CDR3: CASSLGTFANTEAFF. Here the CDR3 DNA reads TGTGCCAGCAGTTTGGGGACGTTCGCCAACACTGAAGCTTTCTTT.

V is TRBV3-1 (or the pseudogene TRBV3-2) and J is TRBJ2-5; TRBD2 might be the D (5 bases). The CDR3 totals 16 residues. The germline CDR1 and CDR2 sequences are LGHDT and YNNKEL (reference sequence). Trimming pared 4 bases from V and 1 base from J, leaving 16 bases between. The CDR3 nucleotides read TGTGCCAGCAGCCTCTCTTTAGCGAATACCCAAGAGACCCAGTACTTC. Its protein is CASSLSLANTQETQYF.

This sequence joins TRBV19 and TRBJ1-6, with TRBD1 matching over 7 bases. J lost 9 bases, V lost 4 bases, and 6 bases had no gene match. Germline V gene data show CDR1 as LNHDA and CDR2 as SQIVND (reference sequence). The CDR3 loop spans 14 amino acids. The CDR3 reads CASSTGGRGSPLHF. In DNA, the CDR3 is TGTGCCAGTAGTACAGGGGGTCGCGGTTCACCCCTCCACTTT.

Regarding this clone: Other DNA sequences in the sample encode the same CDR3. The chain uses TRBV9 and TRBJ2-5; TRBD1 agrees at 8 bases. Germline values: CDR1 SGDLS, CDR2 YYNGEE. This CDR3 region has 15 residues. Losses at the gene ends were 2 bases for V and 5 bases for J; bases not matched to a gene: 8. In nucleotides, the CDR3 is TGTGCCAGCAGCGTGCTAGGACAGGGCGGCGAGACCCAGTACTTC. This translates into CASSVLGQGGETQYF.

This clone was counted a single time. The chain joins TRBV11-1 to TRBJ1-2, with 11 bases identical to TRBD1. Trimming removed 3 bases from V and 8 bases from J; junction bases left unmatched: 2. Germline V gene lookup returns CDR1 SGHAT and CDR2 FQDESV (reference sequence). The CDR3 extends over 13 amino acids. For the CDR3, the DNA is TGTGCCAGCAGCTTGGACAGGGGGCAGGGCTACACCTTC. Protein: CASSLDRGQGYTF. The full variable domain, completed using reference TRBV11-1 and TRBJ1-2, is EAEVAQSPRYKITEKSQAVAFWCDPISGHATLYWYRQILGQGPELLVQFQDESVVDDSQLPKDRFSAERLKGVDSTLKIQPAELGDSAMYLCASSLDRGQGYTFGSGTRLTVV.

The genes are TRBV12-3 or TRBV12-4 and TRBJ1-1; no reliable D call. The V end lost 3 bases, the J end lost 1 base, and 6 bases lay between the germline ends. The CDR3 is 13 residues long. The CDR3 DNA is TGTGCCAGCAGTTTTTCGAGGAACACTGAAGCTTTCTTT. Translating it yields CASSFSRNTEAFF.

V usage is TRBV5-6 and J usage is TRBJ1-3, with D possibly being TRBD1 (5 bases). The germline V gene encodes CDR1 SGHDT and CDR2 YYEEEE. Trimming stripped 4 bases from V and 3 bases from J, with 14 bases between. There are 15 residues in the CDR3. The CDR3 DNA follows: TGTGCCAGCAGCACAGGATCTAGGGGTGGAAACACCATATATTTT. Amino acids: CASSTGSRGGNTIYF.

This clone was detected once. The rearrangement joins TRBV7-2 to TRBJ1-1; weak D call: TRBD1 (5 bases). Germline values: CDR1 SGHTA, CDR2 FQGNSA. The CDR3 covers 16 residues. The V gene lost 5 bases and the J gene lost 1 base, with 17 bases spanning the gap. The CDR3 DNA reads as TGTGCCAGCAGCCTCAGGGCCCAGACGGGGAACACTGAAGCTTTCTTT. It is translated as CASSLRAQTGNTEAFF.

The CDR3 spells CATSDNGPYGYTF. CDR3 sequence (DNA): TGTGCCACCAGTGATAACGGTCCCTATGGCTACACCTTC. This chain links TRBV24-1 with TRBJ1-2, with D uncertain. Germline V gene data show CDR1 as KGHDR and CDR2 as SFDVKD. This CDR3 is 13 amino acids long. V gave up 3 bases and J gave up 4 bases, with 8 bases separating them.

The CDR3 nucleotides are TGTGCCAGCAGTCCCCTACTCGGGGTTGACTCCTACAATGAGCAGTTCTTC. This sequence encodes CASSPLLGVDSYNEQFF. The V call is TRBV27, the J call TRBJ2-1; D is perhaps TRBD2 (5 bases). Trimming left V 5 bases short and J 0 bases short, with 17 bases between. Germline-derived CDR1 and CDR2 are MNHEY and SMNVEV (reference sequence). The CDR3 is 17 residues long.

This rearrangement joins TRBV19 to TRBJ1-2; D is possibly TRBD1 (6 bases). CDR3 length equals 14 residues. V was clipped by 7 bases and J by 4 bases, with 16 bases between them. Germline V gene sequence: CDR1 LNHDA, CDR2 SQIVND (reference sequence). CDR3 in amino acids: CASIQGSGGYGYTF. DNA of the CDR3: TGTGCCAGTATCCAGGGGTCAGGTGGCTATGGCTACACCTTC.

The chain employs TRBV4-2 and TRBJ1-4; no definite D call. The CDR3 runs 13 residues. Per the germline V gene, CDR1 is LGHNA and CDR2 is YNFKEQ. The V and J ends lost 1 base and 8 bases respectively, with 8 bases between them. The CDR3 loop is CASSQGGWEKLFF. DNA of the CDR3: TGTGCCAGCAGCCAAGGCGGGTGGGAAAAACTGTTTTTT.

The chain uses TRBV7-3 and TRBJ2-3, with a possible D match to TRBD2 (7 bases). CDR1 and CDR2 from the germline V gene are SGHTA and FQGTGA. The CDR3 has 16 amino acids. V was trimmed by 5 bases and J by 5 bases, leaving 20 bases between them. CDR3 sequence: CASSQRTRGAGDTQYF. The CDR3, as DNA: TGTGCCAGCAGCCAAAGGACCCGGGGGGCTGGAGATACGCAGTATTTT. Full variable domain (outside the CDR3, taken from reference TRBV7-3 and TRBJ2-3): GAGVSQTPSNKVTEKGKYVELRCDPISGHTALYWYRQSLGQGPEFLIYFQGTGAADDSGLPNDRFFAVRPEGSVSTLKIQRTERGDSAVYLCASSQRTRGAGDTQYFGPGTRLTVL.

This chain links TRBV3-1 (or the pseudogene TRBV3-2) with TRBJ1-5, with 8 bases aligning to TRBD1. The germline V gene has CDR1 LGHDT and CDR2 YNNKEL (reference sequence). The CDR3 is 14 residues long. The trim removed 5 bases at V and 5 bases at J, leaving 5 bases unmatched. CDR3 loop: CASSYGTGYQPQHF. The CDR3 coding sequence is TGTGCCAGCAGCTATGGGACAGGTTATCAGCCCCAGCATTTT.

The gene calls are TRBV7-6 and TRBJ1-1; D is uncertain. CDR1 is SGHVS and CDR2 is FNYEAQ in the germline V gene. V gave up 1 base and J gave up 1 base, with 10 bases separating them. CDR3 size: 15 residues. CDR3 sequence reads: CASSLEYSGNTEAFF. As DNA, the CDR3 is TGTGCCAGCAGCTTAGAATATTCAGGGAACACTGAAGCTTTCTTT.

This clone has more than one count but fewer than ten. This sequence joins TRBV18 and TRBJ1-5; D remains unclear. Germline CDR1 KGHSH, CDR2 LQKENI. CDR3 size: 12 residues. Trimming removed 6 bases at V and 0 bases at J, with 3 bases between. In DNA form, the CDR3 reads TGTGCCAGCTCTTATAGCAATCAGCCCCAGCATTTT. Its protein product is CASSYSNQPQHF.

The gene calls are TRBV4-1 and TRBJ2-1, with 14 bases matching TRBD2. CDR3 length: 18 residues. CDR1 is MGHRA, CDR2 YSYEKL, per germline. V lost 0 bases, J lost 7 bases, and 8 bases stayed unmatched. As DNA, the CDR3 is TGCGCCAGCAGCCAAGACCCAGGGGGGACTAGCGGGAGAAATGAGCAGTTCTTC. Translated: CASSQDPGGTSGRNEQFF.

There are a few counts of this clone. The CDR3 coding sequence is TGTGCCAGCAGTTTGGGGGCCTCTGGGGCCAACGTCCTGACTTTC. This gives the protein CASSLGASGANVLTF. The rearrangement uses TRBV28 and TRBJ2-6, with TRBD1 as a possible D gene (6 bases). CDR3 length: 15 residues. Looked up from germline, CDR1 is MDHEN and CDR2 is SYDVKM. V gave up 3 bases and J gave up 0 bases, with 6 bases separating them.

The chain couples TRBV19 to TRBJ2-7; D unclear. Germline loops: CDR1 LNHDA, CDR2 SQIVND (reference sequence). Trimming pared 3 bases from V and 3 bases from J, leaving 6 bases between. This CDR3 has 12 residues. The CDR3 protein is CASSIKVYEQYF. The CDR3 DNA sequence: TGTGCCAGTAGTATTAAGGTCTACGAGCAGTACTTC.

The genes are TRBV5-1 and TRBJ1-6, with 10 nucleotides matching TRBD1. Germline V gene lookup returns CDR1 SGHRS and CDR2 YFSETQ. V was pared by 4 bases and J by 2 bases, with 3 bases of the junction left unmatched. The CDR3 is 16 residues long. The CDR3 nucleotides are TGCGCCAGCAGCCCCGGACAGGGGGCCTATAATTCACCCCTCCACTTT. It codes for CASSPGQGAYNSPLHF. Full variable domain (remainder filled in from reference TRBV5-1 and TRBJ1-6): KAGVTQTPRYLIKTRGQQVTLSCSPISGHRSVSWYQQTPGQGLQFLFEYFSETQRNKGNFPGRFSGRQFSNSRSEMNVSTLELGDSALYLCASSPGQGAYNSPLHFGNGTRLTVT.